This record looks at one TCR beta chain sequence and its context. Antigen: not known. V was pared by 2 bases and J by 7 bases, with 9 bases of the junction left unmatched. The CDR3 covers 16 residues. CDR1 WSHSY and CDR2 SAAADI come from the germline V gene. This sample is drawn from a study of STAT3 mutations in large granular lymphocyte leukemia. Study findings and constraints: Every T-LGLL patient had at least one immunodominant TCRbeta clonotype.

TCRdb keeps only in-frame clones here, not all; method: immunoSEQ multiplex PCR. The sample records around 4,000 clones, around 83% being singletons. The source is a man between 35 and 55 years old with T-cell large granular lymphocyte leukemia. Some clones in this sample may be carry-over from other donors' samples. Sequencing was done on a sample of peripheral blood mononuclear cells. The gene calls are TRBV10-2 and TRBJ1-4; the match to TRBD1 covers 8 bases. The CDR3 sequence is CASSEPSDRGGEKLFF. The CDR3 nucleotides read TGCGCCAGCAGTGAGCCGAGTGACAGGGGTGGTGAAAAACTGTTTTTT.